This entry describes one T cell receptor (beta chain). TCR beta CDR3 regions were amplified from RNA. In the first-round RT-PCR of the TCR CDR3, the HTBI primer set was used. From the multiplex PCR reads, TCRdb called clonotypes with MiXCR, one entry per CDR3 protein. The sample yields some 600,000 distinct CDR3 sequences, 14% seen once. This sample stems from a study of T cells in Graves' hyperthyroidism and ophthalmopathy. This TCR was sampled from a woman aged 25 to 45 with Graves' hyperthyroidism that later progressed to Graves' ophthalmopathy. The sample taken for sequencing was blood.

Here the CDR3 reads CASSLSGQGSETQYF. As DNA, the CDR3 is TGTGCCAGCAGCTTATCTGGACAGGGGTCGGAGACCCAGTACTTC. The chain joins TRBV11-2 to TRBJ2-5, with TRBD1 matching 9 bases. J was trimmed by 5 bases and V by 2 bases; bases with no gene match: 6. The germline V gene has CDR1 SGHAT and CDR2 FQNNGV. This CDR3 is 15 amino acids long. Together with reference TRBV11-2 and TRBJ2-5, the CDR3 gives the full variable domain: EAGVAQSPRYKIIEKRQSVAFWCNPISGHATLYWYQQILGQGPKLLIQFQNNGVVDDSQLPKDRFSAERLKGVDSTLKIQPAKLEDSAVYLCASSLSGQGSETQYFGPGTRLLVL.